The 3 T cell receptor beta chains below all came from one sample that was sequenced in a study of blood T cell repertoires in COVID-19. The repertoire was sequenced with immunoSEQ multiplex PCR; TCRdb's copy has only in-frame clones and lacks some. The table lists under 300,000 clones, roughly 93% of them singletons. Material for sequencing was PBMCs or T cells enriched from blood (not recorded which). Receptor source: a woman between 40 and 50 years old with acute COVID-19.

The V call is TRBV27, the J call TRBJ1-1, with 7 positions matching TRBD1. The CDR3 sequence is 15 residues long. From germline, CDR1 is MNHEY and CDR2 SMNVEV (reference sequence). The J segment lost 2 bases and the V segment lost 6 bases, leaving 9 bases of the junction unmatched. As DNA, the CDR3 is TGTGCCAGCAGGCCTCAGGGGGTTGTAAACACTGAAGCTTTCTTT. This sequence encodes CASRPQGVVNTEAFF.

The chain employs TRBV4-2 and TRBJ2-5, with 10 nucleotides matching TRBD1. The length of the CDR3 is 14 residues. Germline assignment: CDR1 LGHNA and CDR2 YNFKEQ. Germline trimming cut 3 bases from V and 3 bases from J; bases unmatched to any gene: 1. In DNA form, the CDR3 reads TGTGCCAGCAGCCAGGGGACAGGGGAAGAGACCCAGTACTTC. Protein sequence: CASSQGTGEETQYF.

V and J are TRBV6-2 or TRBV6-3 and TRBJ1-1; D is possibly TRBD1 (6 bases). V lost 6 bases, J lost 5 bases, and 13 bases lay in between. Germline V gene sequence: CDR1 MNHEY, CDR2 SVGEGT. This CDR3 has 13 residues. The CDR3 here is CASSPRQGTEAFF. The CDR3 region has the DNA TGTGCCAGCAGCCCCCGGCAGGGGACTGAAGCTTTCTTT.